This record looks at one T cell receptor beta chain sequence and its context. Its antigen is undetermined. It was with 60 Vbeta and 13 Jbeta primers that the PCR ran. Profiled with immunoSEQ multiplex PCR; TCRdb holds only in-frame clones, not every one. Here the sample spans 150,000 to 200,000 clones, roughly 80% being singletons. The data are from a study of cytomegalovirus exposure and HLA in healthy donors. Turning to the study itself: Earlier results showed almost 120 million unique TCR beta sequences derived from about 179 million T cells.

At sampling all donors were nominally healthy, likely with unrecorded immune exposures. V lost 2 bases to trimming and J lost 1 base; unmatched junction nucleotides: 4. The V gene's germline CDR1 is LNHNV and CDR2 YYDKDF (reference sequence). CDR3 length: 16 residues. Study-level results: Later analysis demonstrated an association between a missense DCLRE1C variant and TCR beta V- and J-gene trimming. Reported results showed that the classifier diagnosed cytomegalovirus status with high specificity and sensitivity.

The rearrangement links TRBV15 to TRBJ2-3; 9 positions match TRBD1. The specimen was PBMCs. The origin of this receptor is a man between 50 and 59 years old in good health and CMV-seronegative. The CDR3 loop is CATSRLRQGGTDTQYF. CDR3 in DNA: TGTGCCACCAGCAGATTACGACAGGGGGGCACAGATACGCAGTATTTT.